A selection of T cell receptor beta chains follows, all from one sample in a study of cytomegalovirus exposure and HLA in healthy donors. Sequencing was performed with immunoSEQ multiplex PCR; in TCRdb, only in-frame clones are kept and a portion is missing. The sample has some 170,000 clones; roughly 80% are singletons. The sample comprised PBMCs. The receptor source for this set is a man aged 30 to 39 in good health and CMV-seropositive. Each CDR3 is given with its conserved first and last residue. A D gene is named only where the DNA matches it firmly. Some rows mark clone size as missing; the rest say once, few, many or name a class of expanded clone.

v_gene: TRBV5-1; d_gene: -; j_gene: TRBJ2-1; abundance: -; len: 16; CDR3nt: TGCGCCAGCAGCCCGGGGAGGCGACCCCTGGGGAATGAGCAGTTCTTC; CDR3aa: CASSPGRRPLGNEQFF
v_gene: TRBV4-3; d_gene: -; j_gene: TRBJ1-5; abundance: once; len: 15; CDR3nt: TGCGCCAGCAGCCAAGATCTGCGGGGCAATCAGCCCCAGCATTTT; CDR3aa: CASSQDLRGNQPQHF
v_gene: TRBV5-1; d_gene: -; j_gene: TRBJ2-1; abundance: -; len: 13; CDR3nt: TGCGCCAGCAGCACACAGACCTACAATGAGCAGTTCTTC; CDR3aa: CASSTQTYNEQFF
v_gene: TRBV7-9; d_gene: -; j_gene: TRBJ2-7; abundance: -; len: 15; CDR3nt: TGTGCCAGCAGCCCAACAGGGCTTCTGAACTACGAGCAGTACTTC; CDR3aa: CASSPTGLLNYEQYF
v_gene: TRBV4-1; d_gene: -; j_gene: TRBJ2-7; abundance: -; len: 12; CDR3nt: TGCGCCAGCAGCACTGCTAGCTACGAGCAGTACTTC; CDR3aa: CASSTASYEQYF
v_gene: TRBV15; d_gene: TRBD2; j_gene: TRBJ2-3; abundance: few; len: 16; CDR3nt: TGTGCCACCAGCAGAGGGCGGGGGGCGGTCGTGAATACGCAGTATTTT; CDR3aa: CATSRGRGAVVNTQYF
v_gene: TRBV9; d_gene: -; j_gene: TRBJ1-1; abundance: -; len: 13; CDR3nt: TGTGCCAGCAGCGCCAGCGGGTACACTGAAGCTTTCTTT; CDR3aa: CASSASGYTEAFF
v_gene: TRBV5-1; d_gene: -; j_gene: TRBJ1-2; abundance: -; len: 16; CDR3nt: TGCGCCAGCAGCTTTGGCACAGCAGGGGATATGAGGGGCTACACCTTC; CDR3aa: CASSFGTAGDMRGYTF
v_gene: TRBV30; d_gene: -; j_gene: TRBJ1-2; abundance: -; len: 13; CDR3nt: TGTGCCTGGAGTGTACAGGGATATGGGGGCTACACCTTC; CDR3aa: CAWSVQGYGGYTF
v_gene: TRBV28; d_gene: TRBD2; j_gene: TRBJ2-5; abundance: -; len: 15; CDR3nt: TGTGCCAGCAGCGGCGGGGGATCTACAAGAGTGGCCCAGTACTTC; CDR3aa: CASSGGGSTRVAQYF
v_gene: TRBV9; d_gene: TRBD2; j_gene: TRBJ2-7; abundance: -; len: 16; CDR3nt: TGTGCCAGCAGCGGCCGAGCGGGGGCCTCGTTCTACGAGCAGTACTTC; CDR3aa: CASSGRAGASFYEQYF
v_gene: TRBV18; d_gene: -; j_gene: TRBJ1-4; abundance: -; len: 13; CDR3nt: TGTGCCAGCTCACCTCGGCGCGGCGAAAAACTGTTTTTT; CDR3aa: CASSPRRGEKLFF
v_gene: TRBV7-2; d_gene: -; j_gene: TRBJ2-5; abundance: -; len: 14; CDR3nt: TGTGCCAGCAGCTTAGTCGTCGGGAAAGAGACCCAGTACTTC; CDR3aa: CASSLVVGKETQYF
v_gene: TRBV9; d_gene: TRBD2; j_gene: TRBJ2-5; abundance: once; len: 15; CDR3nt: TGTGCCAGCAGCGTAGCCCCTAGCGGCCAAGAGACCCAGTACTTC; CDR3aa: CASSVAPSGQETQYF
v_gene: TRBV6-6; d_gene: -; j_gene: TRBJ2-5; abundance: -; len: 14; CDR3nt: TGTGCCAGCAGCCTCGGGGGATACCAAGAGACCCAGTACTTC; CDR3aa: CASSLGGYQETQYF
v_gene: TRBV6-1; d_gene: TRBD1; j_gene: TRBJ1-2; abundance: -; len: 12; CDR3nt: TGTGCCAGCTTGGACAGGGGGCGAGGCTACACCTTC; CDR3aa: CASLDRGRGYTF
v_gene: TRBV5-4; d_gene: TRBD2; j_gene: TRBJ2-1; abundance: -; len: 16; CDR3nt: TGTGCCAGCAGCTTGGGGGGTGGCGGGGGGGCTGGTGAGCAGTTCTTC; CDR3aa: CASSLGGGGGAGEQFF
v_gene: TRBV27; d_gene: TRBD1; j_gene: TRBJ2-7; abundance: -; len: 14; CDR3nt: TGTGCCAGCAGGGGGACAGGGAGACCCTACGAGCAGTACTTC; CDR3aa: CASRGTGRPYEQYF
v_gene: TRBV4-2; d_gene: TRBD2; j_gene: TRBJ2-3; abundance: -; len: 18; CDR3nt: TGTGCCAGCAGCCTAGCGGGACTAGCGGGGCTTAGCACAGATACGCAGTATTTT; CDR3aa: CASSLAGLAGLSTDTQYF
v_gene: TRBV4-3; d_gene: -; j_gene: TRBJ2-7; abundance: -; len: 14; CDR3nt: TGCGCCAGCAGCCAAGGGCAGGGAAGGAACGAGCAGTACTTC; CDR3aa: CASSQGQGRNEQYF
v_gene: TRBV30; d_gene: -; j_gene: TRBJ1-1; abundance: -; len: 14; CDR3nt: TGTGCCTGGAGTGTGCTACAGGGAGGGACTGAAGCTTTCTTT; CDR3aa: CAWSVLQGGTEAFF
v_gene: TRBV9; d_gene: TRBD2; j_gene: TRBJ2-1; abundance: -; len: 17; CDR3nt: TGTGCCAGCAGCGTAGAGCCTAGCGGGGGCTCCTACAATGAGCAGTTCTTC; CDR3aa: CASSVEPSGGSYNEQFF
v_gene: TRBV19; d_gene: -; j_gene: TRBJ1-2; abundance: -; len: 15; CDR3nt: TGTGCCAGTAGTATAGATCCAGGGTCCGTCTATGGCTACACCTTC; CDR3aa: CASSIDPGSVYGYTF
v_gene: TRBV30; d_gene: -; j_gene: TRBJ1-2; abundance: -; len: 10; CDR3nt: TGTGCCTTGCAGGGCTATGGCTACACCTTC; CDR3aa: CALQGYGYTF
v_gene: TRBV19; d_gene: TRBD1; j_gene: TRBJ2-7; abundance: -; len: 15; CDR3nt: TGTGCCAGTAGTATGGACAGGGAGAGAGACTACGAGCAGTACTTC; CDR3aa: CASSMDRERDYEQYF
v_gene: TRBV7-8; d_gene: TRBD1; j_gene: TRBJ2-7; abundance: -; len: 15; CDR3nt: TGTGCCAGCACGGCCGGGACAGGGGGCTTCCACGAGCAGTACTTC; CDR3aa: CASTAGTGGFHEQYF
v_gene: TRBV9; d_gene: -; j_gene: TRBJ2-2; abundance: few; len: 17; CDR3nt: TGTGCCAGCAGCGTAGGCGGCCCAAGTACGAACACCGGGGAGCTGTTTTTT; CDR3aa: CASSVGGPSTNTGELFF
v_gene: TRBV27; d_gene: -; j_gene: TRBJ2-7; abundance: -; len: 11; CDR3nt: TGTGCCAGCAGTAACTTCTACGAGCAGTACTTC; CDR3aa: CASSNFYEQYF
v_gene: TRBV9; d_gene: TRBD1; j_gene: TRBJ2-1; abundance: -; len: 18; CDR3nt: TGTGCCAGCAGCGCCCATCGACCACTACAGGGGTCCTACAATGAGCAGTTCTTC; CDR3aa: CASSAHRPLQGSYNEQFF
v_gene: TRBV7-9; d_gene: TRBD2; j_gene: TRBJ2-3; abundance: -; len: 16; CDR3nt: TGTGCCAGCAGCCCTTTGGGGCGGGGGGGCCTGTATACGCAGTATTTT; CDR3aa: CASSPLGRGGLYTQYF
v_gene: TRBV7-9; d_gene: TRBD1; j_gene: TRBJ2-7; abundance: -; len: 14; CDR3nt: TGTGCCAGCAGCTCCCGGACAGGGGCCTACGAGCAGTACTTC; CDR3aa: CASSSRTGAYEQYF
v_gene: TRBV6-1; d_gene: TRBD1; j_gene: TRBJ2-5; abundance: -; len: 14; CDR3nt: TGTGCCACCGGAAGTGGGACAGGGGTAGAGACCCAGTACTTC; CDR3aa: CATGSGTGVETQYF
v_gene: TRBV27; d_gene: -; j_gene: TRBJ2-3; abundance: -; len: 12; CDR3nt: TGTGCCAGCAGTCCCAAATTAGATACGCAGTATTTT; CDR3aa: CASSPKLDTQYF
v_gene: TRBV29-1; d_gene: -; j_gene: TRBJ2-7; abundance: -; len: 15; CDR3nt: TGCAGCGTTGAAGGGCCTACTAGCAGTGACTACGAGCAGTACTTC; CDR3aa: CSVEGPTSSDYEQYF
v_gene: TRBV5-1; d_gene: -; j_gene: TRBJ1-4; abundance: -; len: 16; CDR3nt: TGCGCCAGCAGCGTAGGCCGGAGGGTTGCTAATGAAAAACTGTTTTTT; CDR3aa: CASSVGRRVANEKLFF
v_gene: TRBV4-1; d_gene: TRBD2; j_gene: TRBJ2-5; abundance: -; len: 15; CDR3nt: TGCGCCAGCAGCCTAATAAGCGGGGGTGCAGAGACCCAGTACTTC; CDR3aa: CASSLISGGAETQYF
v_gene: TRBV4-2; d_gene: -; j_gene: TRBJ1-1; abundance: -; len: 16; CDR3nt: TGTGCCAGCAGCCAAGATGATCCGGGGTGGAACACTGAAGCTTTCTTT; CDR3aa: CASSQDDPGWNTEAFF
v_gene: TRBV2; d_gene: -; j_gene: TRBJ1-2; abundance: -; len: 16; CDR3nt: TGTGCCAGCAGCCCGAGGGGGGGACGTAACTGGGGAGGCTACACCTTC; CDR3aa: CASSPRGGRNWGGYTF
v_gene: TRBV6-5; d_gene: -; j_gene: TRBJ1-1; abundance: -; len: 15; CDR3nt: TGTGCCAGCAATCCCCAGGGACATAAGAACACTGAAGCTTTCTTT; CDR3aa: CASNPQGHKNTEAFF
v_gene: TRBV19; d_gene: TRBD1; j_gene: TRBJ1-1; abundance: -; len: 14; CDR3nt: TGTGCCAGTAGTATAGTTCTTGGGACAGTTGAAGCTTTCTTT; CDR3aa: CASSIVLGTVEAFF
v_gene: TRBV19; d_gene: -; j_gene: TRBJ1-1; abundance: -; len: 13; CDR3nt: TGTGCCAGTAGTATTGGAGGGAACGGGGAAGCTTTCTTT; CDR3aa: CASSIGGNGEAFF
v_gene: TRBV16; d_gene: TRBD1; j_gene: TRBJ1-5; abundance: -; len: 16; CDR3nt: TGTGCCAGCAGCCAATTACAGGGGGCCGGCAATCAGCCCCAGCATTTT; CDR3aa: CASSQLQGAGNQPQHF
v_gene: TRBV5-1; d_gene: TRBD2; j_gene: TRBJ2-3; abundance: -; len: 16; CDR3nt: TGCGCCAGCAGCTTGACGGGGGGGCAAGGAGCAGATACGCAGTATTTT; CDR3aa: CASSLTGGQGADTQYF
v_gene: TRBV4-3; d_gene: -; j_gene: TRBJ2-5; abundance: -; len: 13; CDR3nt: TGCGCCAGCGCGCTGGGCATCCAAGAGACCCAGTACTTC; CDR3aa: CASALGIQETQYF
v_gene: TRBV6-7; d_gene: TRBD2; j_gene: TRBJ2-1; abundance: -; len: 15; CDR3nt: TGTGCCAGCAGCGTCCCGGGGGGGCCGGGCAATGAGCAGTTCTTC; CDR3aa: CASSVPGGPGNEQFF
v_gene: TRBV4-3; d_gene: TRBD1; j_gene: TRBJ2-1; abundance: -; len: 14; CDR3nt: TGCGCCAGCAGCCCGGGGACAGCCTACAATGAGCAGTTCTTC; CDR3aa: CASSPGTAYNEQFF
v_gene: TRBV30; d_gene: TRBD1; j_gene: TRBJ1-5; abundance: -; len: 13; CDR3nt: TGTGCCTGGGCGGACAGGCTAGGTCAGCCCCAGCATTTT; CDR3aa: CAWADRLGQPQHF